The source of this T cell receptor (beta chain) is a study of T cells in Graves' hyperthyroidism and ophthalmopathy. Trimming at V came to 5 bases and at J to 2 bases, leaving 5 bases not matched to a gene. The CDR3 is made up of 16 amino acids. Per germline, CDR1 SGHAT and CDR2 FQNNGV. This clonotype has a count of ten or more. TCR beta CDR3 regions were amplified from RNA. The TCR CDR3 was amplified in a first-round RT-PCR using the HTBI primer set. A single record per CDR3 protein comes from TCRdb applying MiXCR to the multiplex PCR reads. The sample has under 400,000 distinct CDR3 sequences, roughly 14% seen once; the top ten hold 11%.

This receptor was obtained from a woman aged 55-75 years with Graves' hyperthyroidism. The material sequenced was blood. The chain employs TRBV11-2 and TRBJ2-1, with 11 bases lining up with TRBD2. In DNA form, the CDR3 reads TGTGCCAGCAGCAATAGCGGGAGGGCTGCCTACAATGAGCAGTTCTTC. Its protein is CASSNSGRAAYNEQFF.